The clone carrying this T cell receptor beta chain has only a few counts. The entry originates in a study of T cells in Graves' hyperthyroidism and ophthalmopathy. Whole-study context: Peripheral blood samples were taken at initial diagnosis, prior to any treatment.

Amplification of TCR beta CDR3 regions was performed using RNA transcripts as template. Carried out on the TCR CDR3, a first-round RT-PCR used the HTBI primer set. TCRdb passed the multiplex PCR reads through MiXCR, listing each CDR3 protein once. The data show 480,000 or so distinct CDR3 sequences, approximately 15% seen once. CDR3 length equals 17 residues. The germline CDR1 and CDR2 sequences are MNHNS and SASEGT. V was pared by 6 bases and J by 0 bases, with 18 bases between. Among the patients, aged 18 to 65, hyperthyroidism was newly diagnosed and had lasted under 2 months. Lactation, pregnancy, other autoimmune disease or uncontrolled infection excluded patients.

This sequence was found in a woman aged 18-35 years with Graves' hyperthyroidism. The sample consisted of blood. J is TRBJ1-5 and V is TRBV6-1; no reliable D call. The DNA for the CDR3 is TGTGCCAGCAGCACAGAACCTGTGGGATATAGCAATCAGCCCCAGCATTTT. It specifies CASSTEPVGYSNQPQHF.